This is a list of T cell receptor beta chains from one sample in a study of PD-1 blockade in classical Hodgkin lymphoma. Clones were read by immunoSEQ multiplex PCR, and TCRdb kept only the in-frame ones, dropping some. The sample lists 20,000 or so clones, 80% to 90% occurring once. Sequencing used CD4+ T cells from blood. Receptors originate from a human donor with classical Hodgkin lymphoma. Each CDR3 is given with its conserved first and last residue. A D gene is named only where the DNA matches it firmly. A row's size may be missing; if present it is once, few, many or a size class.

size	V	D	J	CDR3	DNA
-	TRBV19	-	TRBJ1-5	CASRPGPGPQHF	TGTGCCAGTAGGCCGGGGCCCGGGCCCCAGCATTTT
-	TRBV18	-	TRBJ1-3	CASSPGGGLAGNTIYF	TGTGCCAGCTCACCAGGTGGTGGGTTGGCTGGAAACACCATATATTTT
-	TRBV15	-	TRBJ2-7	CATSISASSSYEQYF	TGTGCCACCAGCATTAGCGCCAGTTCTTCCTACGAGCAGTACTTC
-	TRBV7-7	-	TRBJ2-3	CASSFGVSSTDTQYF	TGTGCCAGCAGCTTCGGGGTCTCTAGCACAGATACGCAGTATTTT
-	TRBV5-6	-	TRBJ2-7	CASSLVAPSEQYF	TGTGCCAGCAGCTTGGTGGCGCCCTCCGAGCAGTACTTC
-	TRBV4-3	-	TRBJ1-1	CASSQDRGNTEAFF	TGCGCCAGCAGCCAAGATAGAGGGAACACTGAAGCTTTCTTT
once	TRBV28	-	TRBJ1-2	CASRELGSGYGYTF	TGTGCCAGCAGAGAACTGGGGTCGGGGTATGGCTACACCTTC
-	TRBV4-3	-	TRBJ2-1	CASSAPGTDRQEQFF	TGCGCCAGCAGCGCTCCCGGGACCGACCGGCAGGAGCAGTTCTTC
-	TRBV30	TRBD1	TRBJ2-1	CASLRDRTYNEQFF	TGTGCCAGCCTGCGGGACAGGACCTACAATGAGCAGTTCTTC
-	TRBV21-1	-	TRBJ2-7	CASSNRQPDNF	TGTGCCAGCAGCAATAGACAGCCTGATAACTTC
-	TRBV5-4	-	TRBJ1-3	CASSLVGVSGNTIYF	TGTGCCAGCAGCTTGGTAGGGGTCTCTGGAAACACCATATATTTT
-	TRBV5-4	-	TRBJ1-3	CASSLRGEISGNTIYF	TGTGCCAGCAGCTTGCGGGGGGAGATATCTGGAAACACCATATATTTT
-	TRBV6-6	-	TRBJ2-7	CASSNPDEQYF	TGTGCCAGCAGTAACCCGGACGAGCAGTACTTC
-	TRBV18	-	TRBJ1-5	CASSADSNQPQHF	TGTGCCAGCTCAGCGGACAGCAATCAGCCCCAGCATTTT
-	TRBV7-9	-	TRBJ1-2	CASSLAWAGQSTNYGYTF	TGTGCCAGCAGCTTAGCTTGGGCAGGGCAGAGTACCAACTATGGCTACACCTTC
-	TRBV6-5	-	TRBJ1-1	CASRRRVNTEAFF	TGTGCCAGCAGGCGACGGGTGAACACTGAAGCTTTCTTT
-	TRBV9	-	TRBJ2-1	CASSTRGETSYNEQFF	TGTGCCAGCAGCACAAGGGGGGAAACCTCCTACAATGAGCAGTTCTTC
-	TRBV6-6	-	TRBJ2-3	CASSYSPNRRDTQYF	TGTGCCAGCAGTTACTCACCTAACAGACGGGATACGCAGTATTTT
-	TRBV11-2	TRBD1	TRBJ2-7	CASSPSDRGYEQYF	TGTGCCAGCAGCCCCTCGGACAGGGGCTACGAGCAGTACTTC
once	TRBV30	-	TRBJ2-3	CAWSGVADTQYF	TGTGCCTGGAGTGGGGTCGCAGATACGCAGTATTTT